This passage covers 3 T cell receptor beta chains from one sample sequenced in a study of cytomegalovirus exposure and HLA in healthy donors. With 60 Vbeta and 13 Jbeta primers, the PCR was carried out. TCRdb keeps only in-frame clones here, not all; method: immunoSEQ multiplex PCR. The repertoire holds more than 150,000 clones, roughly 88% seen once, with about 10% in the top ten. Sequenced sample: PBMCs. All receptors come from a man in his late teens or twenties in good health and CMV-seropositive.

The genes are TRBV5-1 and TRBJ2-3; a weak D match, TRBD1 (6 bases). CDR1 is SGHRS and CDR2 is YFSETQ in the germline V gene. This CDR3 has 17 residues. Trimming removed 5 bases from V and 4 bases from J, with 23 bases in between. CDR3 residues: CASSRVSGGLVADTQYF. The DNA for the CDR3 is TGCGCCAGCAGTAGGGTTTCTGGGGGCTTAGTCGCAGATACGCAGTATTTT.

The rearrangement uses TRBV7-6 and TRBJ1-2; 9 bases fit TRBD1. The CDR3 spans 15 residues. Looked up from germline, CDR1 is SGHVS and CDR2 is FNYEAQ. Trimming at V came to 5 bases and at J to 8 bases, leaving 12 bases not matched to a gene. CDR3 loop: CASSGRQGGVGGYTF. The CDR3 DNA reads as TGTGCCAGCAGCGGGAGACAGGGGGGAGTGGGAGGCTACACCTTC.

V gene TRBV2 combines with J gene TRBJ2-2, with D possibly matching TRBD2 (7 bases). The CDR3 totals 15 residues. Germline V gives CDR1 SNHLY, CDR2 FYNNEI. The V and J ends lost 6 bases and 6 bases respectively, with 17 bases between them. This CDR3 is CASREGGGLSGELFF. As DNA, the CDR3 is TGTGCCAGCAGGGAGGGGGGGGGTTTATCCGGGGAGCTGTTTTTT.